The present T cell receptor (beta chain) was sequenced within a study of blood T cell repertoires in COVID-19. V gave up 1 base and J gave up 7 bases, with 10 bases separating them. The CDR3 loop spans 14 amino acids. CDR1 is SEHNR and CDR2 is FQNEAQ in the germline V gene (reference sequence). Authors' processing steps: Amplification of reference gene primers was used by the study to estimate nucleated cell counts. Assay: immunoSEQ multiplex PCR; the TCRdb copy retains only in-frame clones and omits some. The V and J calls and the clone size are those of that table, but D and trimming were determined from the DNA. The sample yields over 350,000 clones, about 83% seen once.

The chain couples TRBV7-9 to TRBJ1-4; no reliable D call. The sequencing sample was made of PBMCs or T cells enriched from blood (not recorded which). This sequence originates from a woman between 50 and 59 years old who had recovered from COVID-19. CDR3 loop: CASSLGGGREKLFF. The DNA for the CDR3 is TGTGCCAGCAGCTTAGGAGGAGGTCGTGAAAAACTGTTTTTT.